This T cell receptor beta chain was observed in a study of vaccination and CD4 T cells after COVID-19. Sequence data for DNA of cultured CD4+ T cells were generated by the Oncomine TCR Beta short-read assay. TCRdb used MiXCR to reprocess the PCR reads, holding one entry per CDR3 protein. Found here are around 6,100 distinct CDR3 sequences, approximately 40% of them singletons; the top ten hold roughly two fifths. The CDR3 extends over 14 amino acids. The germline CDR1 and CDR2 sequences are SNHLY and FYNNEI. V gave up 0 bases and J gave up 3 bases, with 8 bases separating them. This clonotype was counted a single time. Its antigen is not identified. Treatment specified: approximately 11-day PBMC culture with coronavirus spike peptide pools or control peptides (ViraFEST assay). CD4+ T lymphocytes from the unexposed donor were collected before the COVID-19 pandemic (2011-2018). From the roughly ten-day cultures, CD4+ T cells were isolated by negative selection.

Sample: CD4+ T cells from blood, cultured in vitro. The chain links TRBV2 to TRBJ1-1, with unresolved D. This clonotype was obtained from a human donor in good health. CDR3: CASSEASRDTEAFF. The CDR3 nucleotides read TGTGCCAGCAGTGAAGCTTCACGAGACACTGAAGCTTTCTTT. The whole variable domain, remainder taken from reference TRBV2 and TRBJ1-1, is EPEVTQTPSHQVTQMGQEVILRCVPISNHLYFYWYRQILGQKVEFLVSFYNNEISEKSEIFDDQFSVERPDGSNFTLKIRSTKLEDSAMYFCASSEASRDTEAFFGQGTRLTVV.